One TCR beta chain is described in this entry. Profiled with immunoSEQ multiplex PCR; TCRdb holds only in-frame clones, not every one. Among some 190,000 clones listed, approximately 85% were seen once. This entry belongs to a study of blood T cell repertoires in COVID-19. Across the study: The samples span acute and convalescent COVID-19 from the United States, Italy and Spain. In each case, the material was cDNA or gDNA derived from T cells, B-cell-depleted T cells, or PBMCs.

Sequencing was carried out using peripheral blood. This TCR derives from a woman aged 70-85 years with active or convalescent COVID-19.

The CDR3 sequence: CASRGDMRNTEAFF. In DNA, the CDR3 is TGTGCCAGCAGGGGGGACATGAGGAACACTGAAGCTTTCTTT. The chain couples TRBV28 to TRBJ1-1, with a tentative D call TRBD1 (6 bases). The CDR3 runs 14 residues. The germline V and J ends were trimmed by 6 bases and 1 base, with 12 bases remaining between them. CDR1 and CDR2 (germline): MDHEN, SYDVKM.